Listed here are 22 T cell receptor beta chains from one sample, sequenced in a study of T cell repertoires in cytomegalovirus infection. Their target antigens are unknown. In TCRdb, the reads were re-called with MiXCR into one record per CDR3 protein. The table includes some 940,000 distinct CDR3 sequences, roughly 30% detected once. This specimen was cultured CD8+ T cells from PBMCs, taken from culture after CMV antigen stimulation. The source of these receptors is a human donor in good health (CMV status not recorded). Some clones in this sample may be carry-over from other donors' samples.

This clonotype was counted many times. The chain recombines TRBV7-9 with TRBJ2-5; 8 nucleotides match TRBD2. The CDR3 runs to 16 residues. J lost 6 bases, V lost 4 bases, and 13 bases had no gene match. Germline V lookup: CDR1 SEHNR, CDR2 FQNEAQ (reference sequence). CDR3 loop: CASSSRGVAGLKTQYF. The CDR3 coding sequence is TGTGCCAGCAGCTCGCGAGGGGTAGCGGGGTTGAAGACCCAGTACTTC.

The chain carries TRBV10-3 and TRBJ2-1, with 9 bases identical to TRBD1. This CDR3 comprises 13 residues. CDR1 is ENHRY, CDR2 SYGVKD, per germline. The trim removed 10 bases at V and 6 bases at J, leaving 7 bases unmatched. Here the CDR3 DNA reads TGTGCCAGGGACAGGGACGTTGGCAATGAGCAGTTCTTC. It translates to CARDRDVGNEQFF.

The rearrangement links TRBV27 to TRBJ1-1, with D hard to call. This CDR3 contains 14 residues. Germline-derived CDR1 and CDR2 are MNHEY and SMNVEV (reference sequence). V was trimmed by 3 bases and J by 4 bases, leaving 12 bases between them. The CDR3 sequence: CASSFLTRGTEAFF. As DNA, the CDR3 is TGTGCCAGCAGTTTCCTCACTCGGGGCACTGAAGCTTTCTTT.

This rearrangement joins TRBV19 to TRBJ1-1; D ambiguous. There are 12 residues in the CDR3. Germline V gene lookup returns CDR1 LNHDA and CDR2 SQIVND (reference sequence). Trimming removed 10 bases at V and 0 bases at J, with 9 bases between. For the CDR3, the DNA is TGTGCCACCCTTTTCATGAACACTGAAGCTTTCTTT. It specifies CATLFMNTEAFF.

Details on this clonotype: One end of the junction fails to match germline, which may point to a read error. The V gene is TRBV12-3 or TRBV12-4, the J gene TRBJ2-7; 7 bases fit TRBD1. The CDR3 is 15 amino acids. The DNA for the CDR3 is TGTGCCAGCAGCTACACCCGGGACAGAGGGTACGCGCAGTACTTC. It is translated as CASSYTRDRGYAQYF.

This clonotype was recorded many times. The J gene is TRBJ2-1, the V gene TRBV12-3 or TRBV12-4; 9 bases fit TRBD2. J lost 0 bases, V lost 3 bases, and 6 bases had no gene match. This CDR3 spans 17 amino acids. The CDR3 here is CASSFPSGVGSYNEQFF. Here the CDR3 DNA reads TGTGCCAGCAGTTTTCCTAGCGGGGTAGGCTCCTACAATGAGCAGTTCTTC.

This clonotype appeared many times. V gene TRBV7-6 combines with J gene TRBJ2-1, with 8 positions matching TRBD1. The CDR3 extends over 18 amino acids. After removal of 5 bases from V and 2 bases from J, the junction contained 14 bases not matched to a gene. Germline loops: CDR1 SGHVS, CDR2 FNYEAQ. CDR3 bases: TGTGCCAGCAGCCGAAGGTCCGGGACAGGCCAAACCTACAATGAGCAGTTCTTC. It is translated as CASSRRSGTGQTYNEQFF.

V is TRBV7-6 and J is TRBJ2-3, with TRBD1 matching over 7 bases. Losses at the gene ends were 4 bases for V and 3 bases for J; bases not matched to a gene: 7. The CDR3 runs to 15 residues. CDR1 and CDR2 (germline): SGHVS, FNYEAQ. The CDR3 spells CASSSIGGETDTQYF. In nucleotides, the CDR3 is TGTGCCAGCAGCTCAATAGGGGGCGAAACAGATACGCAGTATTTT.

V is TRBV24-1 and J is TRBJ2-1; the D gene is possibly TRBD2 (5 bases). Germline V gene sequence: CDR1 KGHDR, CDR2 SFDVKD. V was shortened by 4 bases and J by 4 bases, with 22 bases between the two germline ends. This CDR3 spans 18 amino acids. The CDR3 region has the DNA TGTGCCACCAGTGACCCCGACTATGGCTCGGCCTCTTACAATGAGCAGTTCTTC. Its translation: CATSDPDYGSASYNEQFF.

This clonotype came up a few times. The chain is built from TRBV4-3 and TRBJ2-7; D is unresolved. This CDR3 has 16 residues. Germline-derived CDR1 and CDR2 are LGHNA and YSLEER. Between the trimmed V and J ends, which lost 1 base and 0 bases, there was a span of 13 bases. The CDR3 spells CASSQVSRSPSYEQYV. CDR3 DNA: TGCGCCAGCAGCCAAGTTAGTCGTTCACCCTCCTACGAGCAGTACGTC.

As regards this clonotype: A single base separates this from a much larger clone, so it may be a read error. The chain has TRBV19 and TRBJ2-7; D unresolved. The CDR3 consists of 12 residues. Germline values: CDR1 LNHDA, CDR2 SQIVND (reference sequence). CDR3 in amino acids: CANSSTTYEQYF. CDR3 bases: TGTGCCAATAGTTCGACCACCTACGAGCAGTACTTC.

The rearrangement links TRBV7-6 to TRBJ2-1, with TRBD2 identical over 9 bases. The V and J ends lost 2 bases and 6 bases, in that order; junction bases with no gene match: 14. Germline lookup yields CDR1 SGHVS and CDR2 FNYEAQ. The CDR3 length is 18 residues. DNA for the CDR3: TGTGCCAGCAGCTTATTATCTCCTCGCGGGGGGGCCCTCAATGAGCAGTTCTTC. It translates to CASSLLSPRGGALNEQFF.

This clonotype was seen at least ten times. The rearrangement links TRBV6-1 to TRBJ1-1, with TRBD1 identical over 9 bases. The germline V gene encodes CDR1 MNHNS and CDR2 SASEGT. V lost 8 bases, J lost 4 bases, and 11 bases stayed unmatched. The CDR3 has 15 residues. CDR3 amino acids: CASGTGGYASTEAFF. Here the CDR3 DNA reads TGTGCCAGCGGAACAGGGGGCTATGCGAGCACTGAAGCTTTCTTT.

The chain has TRBV7-8 and TRBJ2-3, with 8 bases fitting TRBD1. Looked up from germline, CDR1 is SGHVS and CDR2 is FQNEAQ. V gave up 2 bases and J gave up 0 bases; unmatched junction bases: 7. The CDR3 consists of 17 residues. CDR3 DNA: TGTGCCAGCAGCTTACCCCGACAGGGGAAGAGCACAGATACGCAGTATTTT. Its protein is CASSLPRQGKSTDTQYF.

This clonotype was detected only a few times. The chain has TRBV20-1 and TRBJ2-7; 7 positions agree with TRBD2. Germline values: CDR1 DFQATT, CDR2 SNEGSKA (reference sequence). Trimming cost V 1 base and J 3 bases; bases outside gene matches: 6. The CDR3 length is 14 residues. For the CDR3, the DNA is TGCAGTGCTAGAGGATACCGGGGGGACTACGAGCAGTACTTC. It encodes CSARGYRGDYEQYF.

A remark on this clonotype: A junction end diverges from the germline sequence, so it may reflect a read error. The chain employs TRBV7-6 and TRBJ2-7; 9 bases line up with TRBD1. This CDR3 has 15 amino acids. Per germline, CDR1 SGHVS and CDR2 FNYEAQ. The CDR3 sequence: CSSSPPDRGSHEQYF. Here the CDR3 DNA reads TGTTCCAGCAGCCCCCCGGACAGGGGAAGCCACGAGCAGTACTTC.

In its sample, this clonotype was seen a few times. This sequence joins TRBV19 and TRBJ1-1, with TRBD1 as a possible D gene (6 bases). CDR3 size: 14 residues. The germline V gene has CDR1 LNHDA and CDR2 SQIVND (reference sequence). Trimming removed 6 bases from V and 2 bases from J, with 13 bases in between. This chain's CDR3 is CASRITGTNTEAFF. The CDR3 nucleotides are TGTGCCAGTAGAATCACAGGGACCAACACTGAAGCTTTCTTT.

The chain has TRBV28 and TRBJ1-2; D possibly corresponds to TRBD1 (5 bases). The CDR3 runs 16 residues. Germline-derived CDR1 and CDR2 are MDHEN and SYDVKM. The V gene lost 1 base and the J gene lost 5 bases, with 17 bases spanning the gap. In DNA, the CDR3 is TGTGCCAGCAGTTTATCCAGGGCCCGCGGCGATTATGGCTACACCTTC. Protein product: CASSLSRARGDYGYTF.

This clonotype was observed a handful of times. The CDR3 region has the DNA TGCAGCGGAGGACCGAGTAAGGCTGGCTACACCTTC. Amino acids: CSGGPSKAGYTF. This chain links TRBV29-1 with TRBJ1-2; D uncertain. CDR1 SQVTM and CDR2 ANQGSEA come from the germline V gene. V was shortened by 7 bases and J by 7 bases, with 16 bases between the two germline ends. The CDR3 is made up of 12 amino acids.

In regard to this clonotype: One base away lies a much larger clone, so this may be a sequencing read error. The missing conserved phenylalanine or tryptophan at the end of this CDR3 makes a read error likely. This chain connects TRBV12-3 or TRBV12-4 to TRBJ2-1; 9 nucleotides match TRBD1. The CDR3 consists of 14 residues. After removal of 3 bases from V and 7 bases from J, the junction contained 4 bases not matched to a gene. The CDR3 here is CASSLHRGHNEQFL. As DNA, the CDR3 is TGTGCCAGCAGTTTGCACAGGGGGCATAATGAGCAGTTCTTG.

This clonotype was found many times. The rearrangement uses TRBV12-3 or TRBV12-4 and TRBJ2-1; D perhaps matches TRBD2 (6 bases). Trimming took off 6 bases at V and 2 bases at J, with 11 bases between the two ends. CDR3 size: 14 residues. The DNA for the CDR3 is TGTGCCAGCAGAGCACCGGGGGCCTACAATGAGCAGTTCTTC. This gives the protein CASRAPGAYNEQFF.

The gene calls are TRBV27 and TRBJ2-1, with D possibly being TRBD2 (5 bases). The germline V gene encodes CDR1 MNHEY and CDR2 SMNVEV (reference sequence). The CDR3 consists of 15 residues. V gave up 6 bases and J gave up 2 bases, with 14 bases separating them. The DNA of the CDR3 is TGTGCCAGCAGACTCCGGGGAGCTACCTACAATGAGCAGTTCTTC. Translation: CASRLRGATYNEQFF.